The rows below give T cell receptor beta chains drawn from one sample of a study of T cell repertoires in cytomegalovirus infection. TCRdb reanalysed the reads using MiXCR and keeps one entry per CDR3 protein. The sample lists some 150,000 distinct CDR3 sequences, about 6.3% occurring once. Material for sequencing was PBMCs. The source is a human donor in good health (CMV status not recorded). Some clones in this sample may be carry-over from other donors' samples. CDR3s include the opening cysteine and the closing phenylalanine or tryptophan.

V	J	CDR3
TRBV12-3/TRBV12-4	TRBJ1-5	CASSFWVRGGYSNQPQHF
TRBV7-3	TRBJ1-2	CASSPDVGYGYTF
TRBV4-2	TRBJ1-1	CASSQDPPMPGTMNTEAFF
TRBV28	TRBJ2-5	CASSLIGTVMEETQYF
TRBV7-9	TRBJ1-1	CASSLRTGVAWENTEAFF
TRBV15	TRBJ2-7	CATARGQGLAYEQYF
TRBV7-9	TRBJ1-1	CASSQNTGGILNTEAFF
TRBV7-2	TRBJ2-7	CASSMTRGEQYF
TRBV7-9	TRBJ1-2	CASSPSGEGRNGYTF
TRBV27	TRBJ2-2	CASSRSGYPNTGELFF
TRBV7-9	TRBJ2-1	CASCPGSGYNEQFF
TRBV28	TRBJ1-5	CASRSGTLIDQPQHF
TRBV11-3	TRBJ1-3	CASSFFSQFSGNTIYF
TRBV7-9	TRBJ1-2	CASSDDSPRVGYTF
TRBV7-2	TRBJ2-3	CASSLDVQGVDTQYF
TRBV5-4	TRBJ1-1	CASSLAGYTLNTEAFF
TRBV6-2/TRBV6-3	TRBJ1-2	CASTLTELGNYGYTF
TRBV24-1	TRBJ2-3	CATSQTDTQYF
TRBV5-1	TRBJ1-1	CASSSYRDRSFMNTEAFF
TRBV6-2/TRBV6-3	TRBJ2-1	CASSYGTLPPNEQFF
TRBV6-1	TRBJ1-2	CASRLTRQGTTYGYTF
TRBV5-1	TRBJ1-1	CASSLEANTEAFF
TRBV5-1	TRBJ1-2	CASSTGQNYGYTF
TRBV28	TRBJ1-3	CASSLVGRNSGNTIYF
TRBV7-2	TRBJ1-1	CASSPRQGSAAFF
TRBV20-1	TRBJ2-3	CSARVGLTDTQYF
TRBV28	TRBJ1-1	CASSFRGRPYSPEAFF
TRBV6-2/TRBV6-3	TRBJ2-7	CASSYGRQGVYEQYF
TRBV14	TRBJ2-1	CASSGYPTGHNEQFF
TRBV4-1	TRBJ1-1	CASSQVAPGGRTEAFF
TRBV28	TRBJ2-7	CASSFVAGGHPYEQYF
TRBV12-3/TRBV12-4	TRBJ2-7	CASSVIGTAEQYF
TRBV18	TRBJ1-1	CASSPIGWDTEAFF
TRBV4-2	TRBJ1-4	CASSQDPIKTNEKLFF
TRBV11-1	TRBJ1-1	CASKRTRQATEAFF
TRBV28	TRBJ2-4	CASMTMGNIQYF
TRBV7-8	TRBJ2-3	CATTSVGGIGTQYF
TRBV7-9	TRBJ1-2	CASSSPEDRAYGYTF
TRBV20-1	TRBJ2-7	CSARDLGGNEQYF
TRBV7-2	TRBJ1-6	CASSLEAGVYSPLHF
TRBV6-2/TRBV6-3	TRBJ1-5	CATTALGNSNQPQHF
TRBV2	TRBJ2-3	CASSPPRLAGSTDTQYF
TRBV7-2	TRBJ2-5	CASSLAGTSETQYF
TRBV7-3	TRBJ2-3	CASSLRRAGGDTQYF
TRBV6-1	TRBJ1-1	CASSQNTLGHRTEAFF
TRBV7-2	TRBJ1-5	CASSPSMGGIQPQHF
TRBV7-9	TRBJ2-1	CASSATNRNNEQFF
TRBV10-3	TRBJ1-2	CAISIQGAEGYYTF
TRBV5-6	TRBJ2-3	CASSLDRGSADTQYF
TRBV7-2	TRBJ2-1	CASSQGGTKSEEFF
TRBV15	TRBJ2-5	CATSPAGGEETQYF
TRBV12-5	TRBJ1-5	CASGPGQGEPQHF